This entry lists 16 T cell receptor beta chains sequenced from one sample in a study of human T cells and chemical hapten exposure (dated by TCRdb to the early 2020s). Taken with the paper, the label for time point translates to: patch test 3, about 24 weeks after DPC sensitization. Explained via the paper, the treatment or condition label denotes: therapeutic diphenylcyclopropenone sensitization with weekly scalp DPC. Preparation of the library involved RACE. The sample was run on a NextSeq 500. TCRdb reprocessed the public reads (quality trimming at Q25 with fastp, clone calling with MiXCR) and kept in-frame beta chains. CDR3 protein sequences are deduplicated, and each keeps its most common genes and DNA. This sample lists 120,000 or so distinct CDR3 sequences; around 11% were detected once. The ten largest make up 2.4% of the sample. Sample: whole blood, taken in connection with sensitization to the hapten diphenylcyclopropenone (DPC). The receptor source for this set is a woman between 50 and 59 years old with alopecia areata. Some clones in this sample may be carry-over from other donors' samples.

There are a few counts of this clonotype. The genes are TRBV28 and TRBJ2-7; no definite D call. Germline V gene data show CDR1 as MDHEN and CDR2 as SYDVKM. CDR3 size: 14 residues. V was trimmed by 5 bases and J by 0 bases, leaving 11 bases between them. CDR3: CASSTGPVSYEQYF. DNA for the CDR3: TGTGCCAGCAGTACCGGACCCGTCTCCTACGAGCAGTACTTC.

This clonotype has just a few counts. For the CDR3, the DNA is TGTGCCAGCAGCTCCCTGGACAGGTTGATGAACGAGCAGTACTTC. Its translation: CASSSLDRLMNEQYF. The chain links TRBV12-3 or TRBV12-4 to TRBJ2-7, with 7 nucleotides matching TRBD1. The length of the CDR3 is 15 residues. V dropped 6 bases and J dropped 5; count of bases not matched to a gene: 13.

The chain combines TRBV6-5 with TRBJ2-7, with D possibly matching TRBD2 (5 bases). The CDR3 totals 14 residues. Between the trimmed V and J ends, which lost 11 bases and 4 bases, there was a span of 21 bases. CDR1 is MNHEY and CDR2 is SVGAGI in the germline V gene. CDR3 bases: TGTGCCTCGAGGCAGTTGAGCGGATCTTACGAGCAGTACTTC. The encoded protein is CASRQLSGSYEQYF.

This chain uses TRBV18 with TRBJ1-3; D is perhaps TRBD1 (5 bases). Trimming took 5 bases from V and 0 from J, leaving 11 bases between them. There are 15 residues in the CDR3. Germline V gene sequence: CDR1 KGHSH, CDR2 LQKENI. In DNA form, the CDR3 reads TGTGCCAGCTCAGGAACAGGAGCCTCTGGAAACACCATATATTTT. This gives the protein CASSGTGASGNTIYF.

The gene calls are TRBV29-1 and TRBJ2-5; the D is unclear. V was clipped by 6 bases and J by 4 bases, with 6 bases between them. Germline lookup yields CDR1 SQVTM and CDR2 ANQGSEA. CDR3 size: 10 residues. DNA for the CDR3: TGCAGCGTACGTTCAGAGACCCAGTACTTC. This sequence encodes CSVRSETQYF.

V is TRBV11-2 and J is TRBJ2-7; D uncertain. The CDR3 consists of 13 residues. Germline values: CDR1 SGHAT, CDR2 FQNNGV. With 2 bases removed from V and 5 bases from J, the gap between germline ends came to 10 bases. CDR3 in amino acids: CASSLITADEQYF. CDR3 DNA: TGTGCCAGCAGCTTAATCACGGCAGACGAGCAGTACTTC.

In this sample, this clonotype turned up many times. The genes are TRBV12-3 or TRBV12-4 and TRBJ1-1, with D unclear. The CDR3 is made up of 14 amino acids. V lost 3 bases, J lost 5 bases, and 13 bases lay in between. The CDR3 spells CASSLTAAGTEAFF. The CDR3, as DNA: TGTGCCAGCAGTTTGACGGCTGCTGGGACTGAAGCTTTCTTT.

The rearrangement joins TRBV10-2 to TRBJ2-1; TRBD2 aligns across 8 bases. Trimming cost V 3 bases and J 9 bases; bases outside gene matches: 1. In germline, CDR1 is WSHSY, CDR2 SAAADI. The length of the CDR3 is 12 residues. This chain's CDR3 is CASSEAGAEQFF. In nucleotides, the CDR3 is TGCGCCAGCAGTGAAGCGGGAGCTGAGCAGTTCTTC.

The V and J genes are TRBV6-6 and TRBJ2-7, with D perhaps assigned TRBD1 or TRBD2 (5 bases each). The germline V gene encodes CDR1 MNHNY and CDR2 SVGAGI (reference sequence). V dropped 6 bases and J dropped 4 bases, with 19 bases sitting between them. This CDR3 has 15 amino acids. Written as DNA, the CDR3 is TGTGCCAGCAGCCCTCCTGGCCGGGGCGGGTACGAGCAGTACTTC. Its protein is CASSPPGRGGYEQYF.

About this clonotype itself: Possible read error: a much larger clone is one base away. CDR3 sequence reads: CASSSPPGVDNQPQHF. DNA for the CDR3: TGTGCCAGCAGCTCCCCCCCAGGGGTTGACAATCAGCCCCAGCATTTT. The chain recombines TRBV5-6 with TRBJ1-5; possible D gene TRBD1, 6 bases. Germline CDR1 and CDR2: SGHDT and YYEEEE. With 3 bases removed from V and 3 bases from J, the gap between germline ends came to 16 bases. CDR3 length: 16 residues.

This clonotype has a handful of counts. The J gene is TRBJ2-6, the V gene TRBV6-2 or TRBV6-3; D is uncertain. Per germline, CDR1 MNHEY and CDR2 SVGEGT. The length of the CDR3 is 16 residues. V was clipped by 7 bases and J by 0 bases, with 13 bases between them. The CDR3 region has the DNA TGTGCCAGCACTAGGGATGTTACCTCTGGGGCCAACGTCCTGACTTTC. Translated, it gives CASTRDVTSGANVLTF.

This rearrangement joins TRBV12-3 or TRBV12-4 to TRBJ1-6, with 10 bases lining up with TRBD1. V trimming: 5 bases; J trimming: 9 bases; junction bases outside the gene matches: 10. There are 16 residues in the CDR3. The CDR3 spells CASSPLTGGGSSPLHF. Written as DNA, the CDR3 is TGTGCCAGCAGTCCCCTGACAGGGGGCGGGAGTTCACCCCTCCACTTT.

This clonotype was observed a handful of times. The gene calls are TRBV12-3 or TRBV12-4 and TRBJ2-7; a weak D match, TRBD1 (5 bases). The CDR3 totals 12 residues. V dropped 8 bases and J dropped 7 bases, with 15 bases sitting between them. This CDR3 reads CASPTVLGEQYF. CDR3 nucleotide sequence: TGTGCCAGCCCGACAGTCCTTGGGGAGCAGTACTTC.

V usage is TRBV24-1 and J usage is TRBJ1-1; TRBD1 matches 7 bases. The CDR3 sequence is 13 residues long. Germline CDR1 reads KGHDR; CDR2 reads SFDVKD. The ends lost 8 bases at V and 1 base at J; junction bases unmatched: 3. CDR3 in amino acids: CATKGQPNTEAFF. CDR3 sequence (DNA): TGTGCCACCAAGGGACAGCCGAACACTGAAGCTTTCTTT.

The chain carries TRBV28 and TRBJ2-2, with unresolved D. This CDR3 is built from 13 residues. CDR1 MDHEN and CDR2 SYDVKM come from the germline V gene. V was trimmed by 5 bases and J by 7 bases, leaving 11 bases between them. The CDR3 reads CASSPPSFGELFF. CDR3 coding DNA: TGTGCCAGCAGTCCTCCGTCCTTCGGGGAGCTGTTTTTT. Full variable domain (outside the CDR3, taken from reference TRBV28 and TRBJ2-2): DVKVTQSSRYLVKRTGEKVFLECVQDMDHENMFWYRQDPGLGLRLIYFSYDVKMKEKGDIPEGYSVSREKKERFSLILESASTNQTSMYLCASSPPSFGELFFGEGSRLTVL.

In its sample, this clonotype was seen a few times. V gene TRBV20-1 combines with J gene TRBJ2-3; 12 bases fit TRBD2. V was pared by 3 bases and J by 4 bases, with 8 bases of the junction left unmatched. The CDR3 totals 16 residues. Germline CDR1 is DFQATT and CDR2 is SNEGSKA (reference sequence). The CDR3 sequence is CSASALAGGGADTQYF. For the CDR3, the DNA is TGCAGTGCTAGTGCCCTAGCGGGAGGGGGCGCAGATACGCAGTATTTT.